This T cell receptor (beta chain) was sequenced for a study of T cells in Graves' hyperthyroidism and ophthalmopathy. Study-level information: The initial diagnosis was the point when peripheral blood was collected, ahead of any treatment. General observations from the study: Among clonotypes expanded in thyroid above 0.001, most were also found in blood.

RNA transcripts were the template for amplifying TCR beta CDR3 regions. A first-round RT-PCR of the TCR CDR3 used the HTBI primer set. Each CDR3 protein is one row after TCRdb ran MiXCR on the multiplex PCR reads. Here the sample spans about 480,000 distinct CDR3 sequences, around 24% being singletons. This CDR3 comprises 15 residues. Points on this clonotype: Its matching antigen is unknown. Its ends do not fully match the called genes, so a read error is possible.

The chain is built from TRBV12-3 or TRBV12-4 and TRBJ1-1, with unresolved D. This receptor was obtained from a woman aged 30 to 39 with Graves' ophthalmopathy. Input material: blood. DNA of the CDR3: TGTGCCAGCAGTTTAGAATTACATACGAACACTGAAGTTTTCTTT. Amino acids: CASSLELHTNTEVFF.